This passage covers 2 T cell receptor beta chains from one sample sequenced in a study of Graves' ophthalmopathy and Graves' hyperthyroidism. TCR beta CDR3 regions were amplified from RNA transcripts. Amplification began with first-round RT-PCR using HTBI primers, then second-round multiplex PCR was performed. TCRdb re-analysed the multiplex PCR reads in MiXCR, keeping a single row per CDR3 protein. The sample shows more than 550,000 distinct CDR3 sequences, about two fifths of them seen only once. Material for sequencing was peripheral blood. These receptors all come from an adult man with Graves' ophthalmopathy.

This clonotype was observed many times. The chain joins TRBV20-1 to TRBJ1-1; D is perhaps TRBD1 (6 bases). This CDR3 contains 13 residues. Trimming left V 2 bases short and J 4 bases short, with 11 bases between. Per the germline V gene, CDR1 is DFQATT and CDR2 is SNEGSKA (reference sequence). CDR3 coding DNA: TGCAGTGCTAGATCGGGGGCCAGCACTGAAGCTTTCTTT. Translation gives CSARSGASTEAFF.

Comments on this clonotype: A read error may be the cause here, since a much bigger clone is one base away. The chain uses TRBV10-3 and TRBJ1-1; tentatively, D is TRBD1 (6 bases). The CDR3 extends over 12 amino acids. Germline CDR1 is ENHRY and CDR2 is SYGVKD. CDR3 DNA sequence: TGTGCCAGCAGTTACTCGGACAGAGAAGCTTTGTTT. Residues: CASSYSDREALF.